One and the same sample provided the 23 T cell receptor beta chains below, sequenced in a study of blood T cell repertoires in COVID-19. Some clones are missing from TCRdb's copy, which holds only in-frame ones; the method was immunoSEQ multiplex PCR. The repertoire includes roughly 250,000 clones, over 80% of them detected once, and approximately 3.3% sits in the top ten. The sequenced sample consisted of peripheral blood. All receptors come from a woman in her thirties or forties with acute or convalescent COVID-19.

The chain links TRBV10-3 to TRBJ1-2, with TRBD1 matching 12 bases. Germline V gene data show CDR1 as ENHRY and CDR2 as SYGVKD. This CDR3 has 14 amino acids. V lost 3 bases and J lost 8; bases outside the gene matches: 4. The CDR3 DNA reads as TGTGCCATCAGTGAAGGGACAGGGGGCGTGGGCTACACCTTC. Encoded protein: CAISEGTGGVGYTF.

The chain combines TRBV27 with TRBJ1-1; 8 bases map to TRBD1. The CDR3 loop spans 14 amino acids. With 6 bases clipped from V and 7 bases from J, the junction kept 10 bases outside the gene matches. The germline V gene has CDR1 MNHEY and CDR2 SMNVEV (reference sequence). The CDR3 protein is CASSPYRGSGEAFF. CDR3 coding DNA: TGTGCCAGCAGCCCCTACAGGGGGTCTGGTGAAGCTTTCTTT.

The CDR3 DNA sequence: TGTGCCAGCAGCCAATATCAGGGGAAGAACACTGAAGCTTTCTTT. This codes for CASSQYQGKNTEAFF. The V gene is TRBV3-1 (or the pseudogene TRBV3-2), the J gene TRBJ1-1, with D possibly TRBD1 on 6 matching bases. Germline values: CDR1 LGHDT, CDR2 YNNKEL (reference sequence). The V gene lost 2 bases and the J gene lost 1 base, with 11 bases spanning the gap. The CDR3 has 15 amino acids.

The chain uses TRBV6-5 and TRBJ1-5; the match to TRBD1 covers 7 bases. The CDR3 has 13 residues. V gave up 9 bases and J gave up 3 bases; unmatched junction bases: 5. The germline gives CDR1 MNHEY, CDR2 SVGAGI. The CDR3, as DNA: TGTGCCAGTCGACAGGGCAACAATCAGCCCCAGCATTTT. Encoded protein: CASRQGNNQPQHF.

The rearrangement links TRBV6-5 to TRBJ2-3; D is undetermined. Looked up from germline, CDR1 is MNHEY and CDR2 is SVGAGI. The CDR3 runs to 11 residues. With 6 bases removed from V and 5 bases from J, the gap between germline ends came to 6 bases. As DNA, the CDR3 is TGTGCCAGCAGGCGACAAGATACGCAGTATTTT. As protein: CASRRQDTQYF.

To note about this clone: The same CDR3 arises from other DNA sequences in this sample as well. The V call is TRBV29-1, the J call TRBJ1-1; no clear D. The CDR3 has 12 amino acids. The V end lost 4 bases, the J end lost 1 base, and 7 bases lay between the germline ends. Germline V gives CDR1 SQVTM, CDR2 ANQGSEA. The CDR3 region is CSVGQKNTEAFF. In nucleotides, the CDR3 is TGCAGCGTTGGGCAGAAGAACACTGAAGCTTTCTTT.

This clone was observed once. The CDR3 spells CASSRRGLNTEAFF. The CDR3 region has the DNA TGCGCCAGCAGCCGAAGGGGGCTGAACACTGAAGCTTTCTTT. V gene TRBV4-1 combines with J gene TRBJ1-1, with 7 positions matching TRBD1. From germline, CDR1 is MGHRA and CDR2 YSYEKL. This CDR3 has 14 amino acids. Unmatched junction bases numbered 2, after V lost 4 bases and J lost 0 bases.

This chain connects TRBV11-2 to TRBJ2-1; D perhaps matches TRBD1 (5 bases). Germline assignment: CDR1 SGHAT and CDR2 FQNNGV. Trimming shortened V by 6 bases and J by 2 bases, and 11 bases separated the two germline ends. The CDR3 length is 14 residues. Written as DNA, the CDR3 is TGTGCCAGCAGGACTGGCAGGGCCTACAATGAGCAGTTCTTC. Its protein is CASRTGRAYNEQFF.

The V and J genes are TRBV6-5 and TRBJ2-5; D is unresolved. The CDR3 is 11 amino acids. V was trimmed by 7 bases and J by 3 bases, leaving 6 bases between them. Germline-derived CDR1 and CDR2 are MNHEY and SVGAGI. CDR3 in amino acids: CASTQKETQYF. In DNA, the CDR3 is TGTGCCAGCACTCAGAAAGAGACCCAGTACTTC.

A word on this clone: This specimen includes other DNA sequences encoding the same CDR3. This sequence joins TRBV5-1 and TRBJ2-5, with TRBD2 as a possible D gene (5 bases). Deletions cut 4 bases from V and 2 bases from J, with 12 bases between. CDR1 is SGHRS, CDR2 YFSETQ, per germline. CDR3 length: 14 residues. The CDR3 DNA is TGCGCCAGCAGCCCCGGGGATACACAAGAGACCCAGTACTTC. It specifies CASSPGDTQETQYF.

The chain carries TRBV4-1 and TRBJ2-7, with D perhaps TRBD1 (6 bases). V lost 1 base to trimming and J lost 2 bases, with 9 bases between them. The CDR3 runs 14 residues. Germline V lookup: CDR1 MGHRA, CDR2 YSYEKL. The CDR3 loop reads CASSQVGQPYEQYV. The CDR3 DNA follows: TGCGCCAGCAGCCAAGTCGGACAGCCCTACGAGCAGTACGTC.

This clone was seen only once. This chain connects TRBV29-1 to TRBJ1-2; 7 positions agree with TRBD1. V dropped 3 bases and J dropped 3; count of bases not matched to a gene: 1. Germline V lookup: CDR1 SQVTM, CDR2 ANQGSEA. This CDR3 is 12 amino acids long. The CDR3 nucleotides read TGCAGCGTTGAGGGGACAGACTATGGCTACACCTTC. Its protein is CSVEGTDYGYTF.

This chain links TRBV6-1 with TRBJ2-7; D call uncertain. CDR3 size: 16 residues. V lost 0 bases to trimming and J lost 0 bases, with 12 bases between them. Germline assignment: CDR1 MNHNS and CDR2 SASEGT. CDR3 loop: CASSEAHYRSSYEQYV. As DNA, the CDR3 is TGTGCCAGCAGTGAAGCCCACTATCGAAGCTCCTACGAGCAGTACGTC.

The chain has TRBV6-4 and TRBJ1-2, with D tentatively TRBD1 (5 bases). Germline CDR1 reads MRHNA; CDR2 reads SNTAGT. The CDR3 contains 14 residues. Between the trimmed V and J ends, which lost 2 bases and 8 bases, there was a span of 15 bases. The CDR3 nucleotides are TGTGCCAGCAGTGACCCCACGGGGGTCGGGGGCTACACCTTC. Its translation: CASSDPTGVGGYTF.

The rearrangement links TRBV2 to TRBJ1-1; D remains ambiguous. Germline CDR1 is SNHLY and CDR2 is FYNNEI. The CDR3 length is 13 residues. The germline V and J ends were trimmed by 3 bases and 5 bases, with 10 bases remaining between them. The CDR3 reads CASSDAGRTEAFF. The CDR3 DNA follows: TGTGCCAGCAGTGATGCGGGCAGAACTGAAGCTTTCTTT.

The chain links TRBV19 to TRBJ1-2, with 11 bases matching TRBD1. The V segment lost 5 bases and the J segment 5 bases; nucleotides outside the gene matches: 10. The CDR3 extends over 16 amino acids. Germline V gene sequence: CDR1 LNHDA, CDR2 SQIVND (reference sequence). The CDR3 region has the DNA TGTGCCAGTAGTGTCCGGGACAGGGGGTCGGATTATGGCTACACCTTC. Protein sequence: CASSVRDRGSDYGYTF. Together with reference TRBV19 and TRBJ1-2, the CDR3 gives the full variable domain: DGGITQSPKYLFRKEGQNVTLSCEQNLNHDAMYWYRQDPGQGLRLIYYSQIVNDFQKGDIAEGYSVSREKKESFPLTVTSAQKNPTAFYLCASSVRDRGSDYGYTFGSGTRLTVV.

The chain combines TRBV5-1 with TRBJ2-3, with 8 bases fitting TRBD2. The junction had 5 bases not matched to a gene; V was cut back by 0 bases and J by 5 bases. CDR3 size: 15 residues. Germline CDR1 and CDR2: SGHRS and YFSETQ. The DNA of the CDR3 is TGCGCCAGCAGCTTGGGCCGGGGGGGCGGAGATACGCAGTATTTT. It encodes CASSLGRGGGDTQYF.

The gene calls are TRBV11-2 and TRBJ1-4; possible D gene TRBD1, 6 bases. Trimming took off 5 bases at V and 7 bases at J, with 11 bases between the two ends. This CDR3 has 13 amino acids. Germline CDR1 reads SGHAT; CDR2 reads FQNNGV. The CDR3 nucleotides are TGTGCCAGCAGCCCAGTCAGGGGTGAAAAACTGTTTTTT. As protein: CASSPVRGEKLFF.

V gene TRBV2 combines with J gene TRBJ2-7, with D tentatively TRBD1 (5 bases). Germline V lookup: CDR1 SNHLY, CDR2 FYNNEI. Between the trimmed V and J ends, which lost 3 bases and 2 bases, there was a span of 8 bases. The CDR3 is 13 amino acids. CDR3 loop: CASSDRGTYEQYV. In nucleotides, the CDR3 is TGTGCCAGCAGTGATAGGGGCACCTACGAGCAGTACGTC.

The V call is TRBV5-1, the J call TRBJ1-1; D unresolved. Trimming left V 2 bases short and J 6 bases short, with 11 bases between. This CDR3 has 13 amino acids. Germline CDR1 SGHRS, CDR2 YFSETQ. This chain's CDR3 is CASSLPGRAEAFF. CDR3 DNA: TGCGCCAGCAGCTTACCGGGAAGGGCTGAAGCTTTCTTT.

The CDR3 region is CASKPHGGPQETQYF. The CDR3 nucleotides read TGCGCCAGCAAGCCTCACGGGGGGCCCCAAGAGACCCAGTACTTC. The chain carries TRBV10-2 and TRBJ2-5; TRBD2 might be the D (7 bases). The CDR3 is 15 residues long. Germline values: CDR1 WSHSY, CDR2 SAAADI. V shed 7 bases and J shed 1 base, with 16 bases lying between them.

The chain carries TRBV6-5 and TRBJ1-6; perhaps TRBD1 as D (6 bases). Germline V gene lookup returns CDR1 MNHEY and CDR2 SVGAGI. This CDR3 is built from 12 residues. Trimming shortened V by 6 bases and J by 7 bases, and 7 bases separated the two germline ends. CDR3 amino acids: CASRQGNSPLHF. The CDR3 nucleotides read TGTGCCAGCAGACAGGGAAATTCACCCCTCCACTTT.

The CDR3 spells CASSSWTSGQETQYF. For the CDR3, the DNA is TGTGCCAGCAGTTCGTGGACTAGCGGACAAGAGACCCAGTACTTC. The chain recombines TRBV27 with TRBJ2-5; TRBD2 matches at 10 bases. CDR1 is MNHEY, CDR2 SMNVEV, per germline (reference sequence). This CDR3 is 15 amino acids long. The V gene end was trimmed by 4 bases and the J gene end by 2 bases; junction bases not matched to a gene: 4.